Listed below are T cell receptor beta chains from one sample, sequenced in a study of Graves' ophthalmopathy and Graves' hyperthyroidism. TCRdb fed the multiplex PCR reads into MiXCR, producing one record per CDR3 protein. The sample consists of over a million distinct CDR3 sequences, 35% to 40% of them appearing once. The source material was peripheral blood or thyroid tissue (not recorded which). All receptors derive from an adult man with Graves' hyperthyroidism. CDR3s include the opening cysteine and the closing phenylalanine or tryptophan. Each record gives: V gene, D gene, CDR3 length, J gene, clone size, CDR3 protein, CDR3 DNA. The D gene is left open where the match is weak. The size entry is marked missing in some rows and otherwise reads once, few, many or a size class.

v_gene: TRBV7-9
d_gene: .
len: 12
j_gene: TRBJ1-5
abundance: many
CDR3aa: CASTTGNQPQHF
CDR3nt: TGTGCCAGCACGACAGGCAATCAGCCCCAGCATTTT

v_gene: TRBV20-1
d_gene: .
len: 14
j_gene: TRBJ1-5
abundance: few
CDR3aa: CSADTGSSNQPQHF
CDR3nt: TGCAGTGCTGATACCGGGTCTAGCAATCAGCCCCAGCATTTT

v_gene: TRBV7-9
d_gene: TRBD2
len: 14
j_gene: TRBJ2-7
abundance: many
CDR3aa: CASSLGSAGDEQYF
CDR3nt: TGTGCCAGCAGCTTAGGTTCAGCGGGAGACGAGCAGTACTTC

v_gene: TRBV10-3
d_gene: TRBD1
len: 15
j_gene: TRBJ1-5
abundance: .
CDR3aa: CASSNMDRGDQPQHF
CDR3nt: TGTGCCAGCAGCAACATGGACAGGGGAGATCAGCCCCAGCATTTT

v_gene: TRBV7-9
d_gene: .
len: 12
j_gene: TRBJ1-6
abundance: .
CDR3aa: CASSLARTPLHF
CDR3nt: TGTGCCAGCAGCTTAGCCCGGACACCCCTCCACTTT

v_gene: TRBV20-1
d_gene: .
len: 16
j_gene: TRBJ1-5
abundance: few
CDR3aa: CSARGGRAYSNQPQHF
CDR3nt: TGCAGTGCTAGAGGGGGCAGAGCGTATAGCAATCAGCCCCAGCATTTT

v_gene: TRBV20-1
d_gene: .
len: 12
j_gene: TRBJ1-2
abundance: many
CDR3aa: CSALPGNYGYTF
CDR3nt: TGCAGTGCCTTACCAGGGAACTATGGCTACACCTTC

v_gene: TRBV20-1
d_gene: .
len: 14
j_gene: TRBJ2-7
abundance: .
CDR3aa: CSANYPGGPYEQYF
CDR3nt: TGCAGTGCTAATTACCCGGGCGGACCCTACGAGCAGTACTTC

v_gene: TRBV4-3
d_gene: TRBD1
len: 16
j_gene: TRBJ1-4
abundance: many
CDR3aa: CASSQDRGQSNEKLFF
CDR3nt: TGCGCCAGCAGCCAAGACCGGGGACAGTCAAATGAAAAACTGTTTTTT

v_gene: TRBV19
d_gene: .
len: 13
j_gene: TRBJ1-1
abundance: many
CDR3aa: CASTIGLNTEAFF
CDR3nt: TGTGCCAGTACAATCGGCCTGAACACTGAAGCTTTCTTT

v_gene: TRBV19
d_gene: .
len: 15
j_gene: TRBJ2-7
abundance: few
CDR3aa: CASSIGGLRSYEQYF
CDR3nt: TGTGCCAGTAGTATAGGAGGCCTCCGATCCTACGAGCAGTACTTC

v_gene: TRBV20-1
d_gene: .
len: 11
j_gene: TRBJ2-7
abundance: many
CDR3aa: CSAWSSYEQYF
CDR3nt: TGCAGTGCATGGTCCTCCTACGAGCAGTACTTC

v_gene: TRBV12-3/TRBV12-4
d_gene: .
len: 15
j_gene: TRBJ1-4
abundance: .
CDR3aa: CASSPQGLTNEKLFF
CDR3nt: TGTGCCAGCAGTCCGCAGGGTTTGACTAATGAAAAACTGTTTTTT

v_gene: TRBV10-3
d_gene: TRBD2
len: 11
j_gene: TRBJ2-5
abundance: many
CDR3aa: CASSGEETQYF
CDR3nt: TGTGCCTCAAGCGGGGAAGAGACCCAGTACTTC

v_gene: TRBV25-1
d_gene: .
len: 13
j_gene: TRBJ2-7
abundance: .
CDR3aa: CACSARDGYEQYF
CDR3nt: .

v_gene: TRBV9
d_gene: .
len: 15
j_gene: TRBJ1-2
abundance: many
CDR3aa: CASSPGAGMNYGYTF
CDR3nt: TGTGCCAGCAGCCCCGGAGCAGGGATGAACTATGGCTACACCTTC

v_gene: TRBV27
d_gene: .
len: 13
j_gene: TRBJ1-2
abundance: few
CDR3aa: CASSAVAGAGYTF
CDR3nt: TGTGCCAGCAGTGCTGTGGCAGGGGCTGGCTACACCTTC

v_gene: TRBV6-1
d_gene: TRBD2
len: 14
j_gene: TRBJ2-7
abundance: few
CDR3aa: CASRGGVTSYEQYF
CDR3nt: TGTGCCAGCAGGGGGGGGGTAACCTCCTACGAGCAGTACTTC

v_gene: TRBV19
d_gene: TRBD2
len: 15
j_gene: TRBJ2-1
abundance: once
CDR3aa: CASGGSGRASNEQFF
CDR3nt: TGTGCCAGTGGGGGTAGCGGGAGGGCCAGCAATGAGCAGTTCTTC

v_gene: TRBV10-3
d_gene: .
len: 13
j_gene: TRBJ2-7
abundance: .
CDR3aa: CAISYNTYYEQYF
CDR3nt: TGTGCCATCAGTTATAACACCTACTACGAGCAGTACTTC

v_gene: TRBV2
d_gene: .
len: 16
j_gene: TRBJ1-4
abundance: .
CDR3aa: CASSDVARARSGKLFF
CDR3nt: TGTGCCAGCAGTGACGTCGCCAGGGCTCGATCTGGAAAACTGTTTTTT

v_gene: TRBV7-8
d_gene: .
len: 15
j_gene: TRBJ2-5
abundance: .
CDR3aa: CASSLTTRKEETQYF
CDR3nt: TGTGCCAGCAGCTTAACGACCAGGAAGGAAGAGACCCAGTACTTC

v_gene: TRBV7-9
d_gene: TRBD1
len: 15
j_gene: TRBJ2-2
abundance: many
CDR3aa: CASSNGTGGVRELFF
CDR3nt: TGTGCCAGCAGCAATGGGACAGGAGGGGTGCGGGAGCTGTTTTTT

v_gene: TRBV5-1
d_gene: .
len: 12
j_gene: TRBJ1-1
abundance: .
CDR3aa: CASSLGHSGAFF
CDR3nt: TGCGCCAGCAGCCTGGGGCATTCGGGAGCTTTCTTT

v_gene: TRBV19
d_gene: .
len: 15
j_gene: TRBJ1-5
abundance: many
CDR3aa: CASSSRTGVDQPQHF
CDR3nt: TGTGCCAGTAGTTCCAGAACCGGGGTGGATCAGCCCCAGCATTTT

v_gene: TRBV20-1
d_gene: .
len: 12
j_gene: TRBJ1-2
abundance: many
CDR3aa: CSARTMDYGYTF
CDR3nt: TGCAGTGCTCGGACAATGGACTATGGCTACACCTTC

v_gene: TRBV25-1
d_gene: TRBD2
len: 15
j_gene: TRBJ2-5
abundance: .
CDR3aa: CASSEEAGDGETQYF
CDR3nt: TGTGCCAGCAGTGAAGAGGCGGGAGATGGGGAGACCCAGTACTTC

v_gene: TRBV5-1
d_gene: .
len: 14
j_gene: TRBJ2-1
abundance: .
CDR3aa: CASSLETSSNEQFF
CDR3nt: TGCGCCAGCAGCTTGGAAACTAGCTCCAATGAGCAGTTCTTC

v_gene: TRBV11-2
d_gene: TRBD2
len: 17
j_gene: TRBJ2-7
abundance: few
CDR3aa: CASSLQPITSGRYEQYF
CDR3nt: TGTGCCAGCAGCTTACAACCTATCACTAGCGGGAGATACGAGCAGTACTTC

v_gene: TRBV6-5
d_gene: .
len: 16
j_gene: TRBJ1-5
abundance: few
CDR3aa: CASSEMDGRGNQPQHF
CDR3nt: TGTGCCAGCAGTGAGATGGACGGCCGTGGCAATCAGCCCCAGCATTTT

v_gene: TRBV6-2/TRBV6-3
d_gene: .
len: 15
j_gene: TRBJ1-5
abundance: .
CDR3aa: CASSYDLGFAQPQHF
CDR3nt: TGTGCCAGCAGTTACGACCTGGGGTTTGCTCAGCCCCAGCATTTT

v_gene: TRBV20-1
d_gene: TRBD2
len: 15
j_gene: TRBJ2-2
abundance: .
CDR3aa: CSAKGLADNTGELFF
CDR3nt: TGCAGTGCAAAAGGACTAGCGGATAACACCGGGGAGCTGTTTTTT

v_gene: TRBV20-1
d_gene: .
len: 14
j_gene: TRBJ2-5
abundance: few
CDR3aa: CSARVSGGQETQYF
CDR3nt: TGCAGTGCTAGAGTTTCCGGGGGCCAAGAGACCCAGTACTTC

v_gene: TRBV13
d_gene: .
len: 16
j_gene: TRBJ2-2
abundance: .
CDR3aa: CASSPPGGLQAGELFF
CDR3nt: TGTGCCAGCAGCCCCCCTGGGGGACTCCAAGCCGGGGAGCTGTTTTTT

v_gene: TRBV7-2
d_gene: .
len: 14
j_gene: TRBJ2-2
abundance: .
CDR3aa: CASSWGLGSGELFF
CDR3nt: TGTGCCAGCAGCTGGGGACTCGGAAGCGGGGAGCTGTTTTTT

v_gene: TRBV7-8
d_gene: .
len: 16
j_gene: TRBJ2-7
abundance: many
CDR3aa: CASSLNSWDGPVEQYF
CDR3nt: TGTGCCAGCAGCTTAAATTCGTGGGACGGGCCCGTCGAGCAGTACTTC

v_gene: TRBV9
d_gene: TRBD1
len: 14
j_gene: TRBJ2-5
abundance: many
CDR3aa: CASSVRQGPETQYF
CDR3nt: TGTGCCAGCAGCGTCCGACAGGGCCCAGAGACCCAGTACTTC

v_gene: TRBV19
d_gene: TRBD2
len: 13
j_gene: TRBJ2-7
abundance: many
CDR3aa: CASGTSGIYEQYF
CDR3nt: TGTGCCAGCGGGACTAGCGGAATCTACGAGCAGTACTTC

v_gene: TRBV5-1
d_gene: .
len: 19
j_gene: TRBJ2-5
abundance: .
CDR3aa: CASRTPLGRSGTSDGTQYF
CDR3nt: TGCGCCAGCAGGACACCACTTGGGCGATCCGGGACAAGCGATGGGACCCAGTACTTC

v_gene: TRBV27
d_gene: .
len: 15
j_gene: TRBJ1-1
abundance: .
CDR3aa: CASSLSLGASTEAFF
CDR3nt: TGTGCCAGCAGTCTGTCCCTCGGAGCGAGCACTGAAGCTTTCTTT

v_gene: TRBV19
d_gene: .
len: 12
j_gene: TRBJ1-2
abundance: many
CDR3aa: CASRQGSLGYTF
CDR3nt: TGTGCCAGTAGGCAGGGATCTCTTGGCTACACCTTC

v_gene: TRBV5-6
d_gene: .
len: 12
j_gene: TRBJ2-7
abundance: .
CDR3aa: CASSLIAGEQYF
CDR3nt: TGTGCCAGCAGCTTGATTGCCGGCGAGCAGTACTTC

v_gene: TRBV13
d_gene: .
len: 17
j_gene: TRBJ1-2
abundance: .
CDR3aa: CASSQHWRQGSNYGYTF
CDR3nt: TGTGCCAGCAGCCAACATTGGAGGCAGGGAAGTAACTATGGCTACACCTTC

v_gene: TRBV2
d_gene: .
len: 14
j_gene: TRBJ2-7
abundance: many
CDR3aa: CASSEFGESYEQYF
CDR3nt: TGTGCCAGCAGTGAGTTCGGGGAATCCTACGAGCAGTACTTC

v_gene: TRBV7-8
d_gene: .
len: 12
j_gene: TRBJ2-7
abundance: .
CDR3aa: CASRWAAYEQYF
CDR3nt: TGTGCCAGCAGGTGGGCAGCCTACGAGCAGTACTTC

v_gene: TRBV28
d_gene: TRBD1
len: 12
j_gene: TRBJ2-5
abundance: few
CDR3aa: CASATGGETQYF
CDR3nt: TGTGCCAGTGCTACAGGGGGCGAGACCCAGTACTTC